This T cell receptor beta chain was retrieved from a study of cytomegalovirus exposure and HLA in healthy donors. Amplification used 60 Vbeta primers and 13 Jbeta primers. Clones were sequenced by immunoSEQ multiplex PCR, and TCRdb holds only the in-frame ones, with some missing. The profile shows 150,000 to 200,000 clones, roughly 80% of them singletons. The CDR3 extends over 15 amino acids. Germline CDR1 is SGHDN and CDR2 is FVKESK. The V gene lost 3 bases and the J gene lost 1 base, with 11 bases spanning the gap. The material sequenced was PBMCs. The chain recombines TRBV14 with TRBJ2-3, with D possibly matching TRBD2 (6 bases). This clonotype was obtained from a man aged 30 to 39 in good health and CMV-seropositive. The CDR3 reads CASSQDGLRTDTQYF. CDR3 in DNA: TGTGCCAGCAGCCAGGACGGACTACGCACAGATACGCAGTATTTT.